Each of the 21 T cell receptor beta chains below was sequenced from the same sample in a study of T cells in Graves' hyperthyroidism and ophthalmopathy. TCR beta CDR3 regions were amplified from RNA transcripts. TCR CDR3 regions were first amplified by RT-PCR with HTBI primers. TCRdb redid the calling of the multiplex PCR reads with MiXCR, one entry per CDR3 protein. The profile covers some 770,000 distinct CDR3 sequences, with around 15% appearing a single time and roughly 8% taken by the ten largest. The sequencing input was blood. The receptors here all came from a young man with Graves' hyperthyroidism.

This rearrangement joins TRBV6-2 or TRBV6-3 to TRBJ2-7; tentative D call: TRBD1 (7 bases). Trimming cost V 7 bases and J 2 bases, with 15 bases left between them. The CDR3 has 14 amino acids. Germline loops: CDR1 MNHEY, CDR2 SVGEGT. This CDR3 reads CASTPAGGTYEQYF. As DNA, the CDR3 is TGTGCCAGCACCCCGGCAGGGGGGACCTACGAGCAGTACTTC.

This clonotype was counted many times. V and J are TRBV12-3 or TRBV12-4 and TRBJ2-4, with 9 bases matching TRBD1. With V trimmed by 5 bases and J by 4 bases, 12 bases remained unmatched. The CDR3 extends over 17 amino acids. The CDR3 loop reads CASSPMGGTGRKNIQYF. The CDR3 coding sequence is TGTGCCAGCAGTCCCATGGGGGGGACAGGGCGGAAAAACATTCAGTACTTC.

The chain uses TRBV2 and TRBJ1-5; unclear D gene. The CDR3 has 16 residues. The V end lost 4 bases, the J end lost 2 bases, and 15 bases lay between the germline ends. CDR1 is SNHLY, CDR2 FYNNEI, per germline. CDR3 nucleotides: TGTGCCAGCAGTGCCTCGACACCGACGGGCAATCAGCCCCAGCATTTT. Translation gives CASSASTPTGNQPQHF.

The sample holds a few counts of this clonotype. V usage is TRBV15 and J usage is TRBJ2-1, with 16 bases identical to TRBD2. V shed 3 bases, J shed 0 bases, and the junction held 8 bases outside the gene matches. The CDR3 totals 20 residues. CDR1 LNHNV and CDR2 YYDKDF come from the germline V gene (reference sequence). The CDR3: CATSSPGTSGRGSSYNEQFF. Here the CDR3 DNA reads TGTGCCACCAGCAGCCCCGGGACTAGCGGGAGGGGTAGCTCCTACAATGAGCAGTTCTTC.

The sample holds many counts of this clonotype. The CDR3 spells CASSGQGRTRVDEQFF. CDR3 sequence (DNA): TGTGCCAGCAGTGGCCAGGGTAGGACTAGGGTAGATGAGCAGTTCTTC. V is TRBV6-2 or TRBV6-3 and J is TRBJ2-1; 7 bases line up with TRBD2. V was clipped by 5 bases and J by 8 bases; unmatched bases: 15. CDR3 length: 16 residues. From germline, CDR1 is MNHEY and CDR2 SVGEGT.

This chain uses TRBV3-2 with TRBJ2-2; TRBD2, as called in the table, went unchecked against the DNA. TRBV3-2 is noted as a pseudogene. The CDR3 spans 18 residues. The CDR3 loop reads CASSQVAAERRKHGELFF. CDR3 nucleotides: TGTGCCAGCAGCCAAGTTGCAGCGGAAAGGAGGAAGCACGGGGAGCTGTTTTTT.

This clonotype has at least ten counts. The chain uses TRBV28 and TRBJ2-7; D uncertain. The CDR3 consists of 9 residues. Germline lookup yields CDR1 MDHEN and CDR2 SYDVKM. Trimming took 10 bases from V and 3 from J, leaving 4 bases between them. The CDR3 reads CAIHYEQYF. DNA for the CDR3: TGTGCCATCCACTACGAGCAGTACTTC.

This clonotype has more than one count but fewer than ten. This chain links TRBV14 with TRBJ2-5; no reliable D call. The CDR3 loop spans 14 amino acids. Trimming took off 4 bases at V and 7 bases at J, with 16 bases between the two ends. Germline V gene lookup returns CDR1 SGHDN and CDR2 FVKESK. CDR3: CASSRTVGAVTQYF. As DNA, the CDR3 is TGTGCCAGCAGCCGAACAGTTGGCGCGGTGACCCAGTACTTC.

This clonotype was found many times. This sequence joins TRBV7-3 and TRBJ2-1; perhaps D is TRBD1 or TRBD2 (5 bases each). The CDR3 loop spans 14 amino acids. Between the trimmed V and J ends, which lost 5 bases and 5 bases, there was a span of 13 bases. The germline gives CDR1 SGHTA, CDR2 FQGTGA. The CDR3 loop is CASSHMGENNEQFF. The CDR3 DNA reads TGTGCCAGCAGCCACATGGGGGAGAACAATGAGCAGTTCTTC.

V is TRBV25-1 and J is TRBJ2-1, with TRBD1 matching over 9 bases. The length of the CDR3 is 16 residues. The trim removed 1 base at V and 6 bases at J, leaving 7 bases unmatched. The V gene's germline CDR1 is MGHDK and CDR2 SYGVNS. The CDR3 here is CASSEFGTGSSNEQFF. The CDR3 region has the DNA TGTGCCAGCAGTGAATTTGGGACAGGGTCATCCAATGAGCAGTTCTTC.

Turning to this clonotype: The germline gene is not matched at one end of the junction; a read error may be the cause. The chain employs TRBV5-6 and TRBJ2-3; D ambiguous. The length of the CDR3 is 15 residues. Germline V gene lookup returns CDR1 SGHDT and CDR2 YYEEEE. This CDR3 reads CAGSLGTLSTDTQYF. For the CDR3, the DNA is TGTGCCGGCAGCTTGGGTACTTTAAGCACAGATACGCAGTATTTT. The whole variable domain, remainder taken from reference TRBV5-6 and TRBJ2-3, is DAGVTQSPTHLIKTRGQQVTLRCSPKSGHDTVSWYQQALGQGPQFIFQYYEEEERQRGNFPDRFSGHQFPNYSSELNVNALLLGDSALYLCAGSLGTLSTDTQYFGPGTRLTVL.

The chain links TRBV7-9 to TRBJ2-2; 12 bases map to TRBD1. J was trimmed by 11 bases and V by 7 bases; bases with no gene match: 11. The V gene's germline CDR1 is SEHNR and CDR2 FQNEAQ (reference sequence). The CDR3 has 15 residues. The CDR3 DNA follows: TGTGCCAGCAACCCCGGGACAGGGGGCGAAGGAGAGCTGTTTTTT. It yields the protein CASNPGTGGEGELFF.

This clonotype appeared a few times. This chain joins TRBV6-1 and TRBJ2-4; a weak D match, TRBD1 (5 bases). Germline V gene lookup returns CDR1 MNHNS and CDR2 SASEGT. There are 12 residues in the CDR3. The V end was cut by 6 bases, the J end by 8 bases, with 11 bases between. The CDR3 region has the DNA TGTGCCAGCAGATTAGGGGCGGACATTCAGTACTTC. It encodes CASRLGADIQYF.

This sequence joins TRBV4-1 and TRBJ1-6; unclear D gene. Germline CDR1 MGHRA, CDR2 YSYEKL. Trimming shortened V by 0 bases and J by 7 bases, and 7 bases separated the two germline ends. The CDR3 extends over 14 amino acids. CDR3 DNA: TGCGCCAGCAGCCAAGATGAGGAGAATTCACCCCTCCACTTT. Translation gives CASSQDEENSPLHF.

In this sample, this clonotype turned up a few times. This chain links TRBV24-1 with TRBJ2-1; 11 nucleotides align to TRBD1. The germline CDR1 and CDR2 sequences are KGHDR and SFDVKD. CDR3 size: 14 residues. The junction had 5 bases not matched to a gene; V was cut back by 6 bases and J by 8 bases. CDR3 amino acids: CATSSGQGADEQFF. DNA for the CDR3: TGTGCCACCAGTTCAGGACAGGGGGCCGATGAGCAGTTCTTC.

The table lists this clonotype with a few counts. Here the CDR3 DNA reads TGTGCCAGCAATAGGGACAGGGGGGACACCGGGGAGCTGTTTTTT. It specifies CASNRDRGDTGELFF. This chain joins TRBV2 and TRBJ2-2, with 11 bases matching TRBD1. With 7 bases clipped from V and 3 bases from J, the junction kept 4 bases outside the gene matches. The germline CDR1 and CDR2 sequences are SNHLY and FYNNEI. This CDR3 is 15 amino acids long.

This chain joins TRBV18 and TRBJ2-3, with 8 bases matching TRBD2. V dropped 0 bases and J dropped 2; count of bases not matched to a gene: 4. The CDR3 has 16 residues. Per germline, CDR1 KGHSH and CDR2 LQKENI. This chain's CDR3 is CASSPPAGGTTDTQYF. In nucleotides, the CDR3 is TGTGCCAGCTCACCACCGGCGGGAGGTACCACAGATACGCAGTATTTT.

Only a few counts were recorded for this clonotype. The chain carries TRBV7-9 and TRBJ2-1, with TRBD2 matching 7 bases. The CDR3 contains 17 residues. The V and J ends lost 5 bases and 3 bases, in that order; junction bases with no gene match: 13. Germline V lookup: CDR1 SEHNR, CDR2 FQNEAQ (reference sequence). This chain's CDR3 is CASSGLGGLAVYNEQFF. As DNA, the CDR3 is TGTGCCAGCAGCGGGCTAGGAGGGCTAGCGGTCTACAATGAGCAGTTCTTC.

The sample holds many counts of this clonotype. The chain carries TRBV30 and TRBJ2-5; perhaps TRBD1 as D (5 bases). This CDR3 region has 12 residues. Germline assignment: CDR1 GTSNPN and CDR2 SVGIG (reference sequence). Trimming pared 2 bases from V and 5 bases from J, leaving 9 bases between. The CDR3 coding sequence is TGTGCCTGGAGTAGGGGTCGGGAGACCCAGTACTTC. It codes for CAWSRGRETQYF.

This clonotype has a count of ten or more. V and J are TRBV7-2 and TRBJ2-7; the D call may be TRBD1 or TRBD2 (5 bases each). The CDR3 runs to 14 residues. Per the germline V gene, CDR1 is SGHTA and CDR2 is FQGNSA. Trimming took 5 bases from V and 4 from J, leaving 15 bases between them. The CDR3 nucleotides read TGTGCCAGCAGCCGGGGCGGATTACGGTACGAGCAGTACTTC. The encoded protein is CASSRGGLRYEQYF.

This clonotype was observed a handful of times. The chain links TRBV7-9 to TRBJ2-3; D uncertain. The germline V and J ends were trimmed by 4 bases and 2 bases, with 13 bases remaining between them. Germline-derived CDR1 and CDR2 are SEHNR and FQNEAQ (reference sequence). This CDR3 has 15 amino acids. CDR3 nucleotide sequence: TGTGCCAGCAGCTCTATCAAGCGACCCACAGATACGCAGTATTTT. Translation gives CASSSIKRPTDTQYF.